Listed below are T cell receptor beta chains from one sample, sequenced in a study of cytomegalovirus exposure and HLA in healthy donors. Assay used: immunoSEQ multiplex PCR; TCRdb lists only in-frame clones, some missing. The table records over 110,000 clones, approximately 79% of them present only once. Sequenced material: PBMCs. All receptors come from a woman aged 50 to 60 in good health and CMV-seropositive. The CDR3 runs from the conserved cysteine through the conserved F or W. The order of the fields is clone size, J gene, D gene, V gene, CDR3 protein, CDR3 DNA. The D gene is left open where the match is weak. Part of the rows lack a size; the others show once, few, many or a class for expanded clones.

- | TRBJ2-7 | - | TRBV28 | CATSWGGREQYF | TGTGCCACCTCGTGGGGGGGGCGCGAGCAGTACTTC
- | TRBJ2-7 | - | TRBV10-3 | CAISESRGWHEQYF | TGTGCCATCAGTGAGTCGAGGGGGTGGCACGAGCAGTACTTC
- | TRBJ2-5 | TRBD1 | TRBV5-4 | CASSEGQWEETQYF | TGTGCCAGCAGCGAGGGACAGTGGGAAGAGACCCAGTACTTC
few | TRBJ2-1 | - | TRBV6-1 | CASQEAGNNEQFF | TGTGCCAGCCAAGAGGCGGGGAACAATGAGCAGTTCTTC
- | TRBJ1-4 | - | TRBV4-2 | CASSQAGAALKEKLFF | TGTGCCAGCAGCCAGGCCGGCGCGGCGCTAAAGGAAAAACTGTTTTTT
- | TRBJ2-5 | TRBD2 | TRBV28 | CASSQLAGQETQYF | TGTGCCAGCAGCCAACTAGCGGGGCAAGAGACCCAGTACTTC
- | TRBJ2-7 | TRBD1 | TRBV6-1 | CASSKTGRPYEQYF | TGTGCCAGCAGCAAGACAGGGAGACCCTACGAGCAGTACTTC
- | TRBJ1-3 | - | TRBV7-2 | CASSRTRGGTSGNTIYF | TGTGCCAGCAGTAGAACAAGGGGGGGCACCTCTGGAAACACCATATATTTT
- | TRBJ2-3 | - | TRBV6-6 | CASSPGGGRADTQYF | TGTGCCAGCAGTCCTGGGGGGGGCAGGGCAGATACGCAGTATTTT
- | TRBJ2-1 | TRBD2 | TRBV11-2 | CASSLDLTSGGAYQFF | TGTGCCAGCAGCTTAGATCTCACTAGCGGGGGGGCGTACCAGTTCTTC
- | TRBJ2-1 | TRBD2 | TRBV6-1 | CASSQLAGGYNEQFF | TGTGCCAGCAGCCAACTAGCGGGGGGTTACAATGAGCAGTTCTTC
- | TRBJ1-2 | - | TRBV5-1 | CASSLEGRPNYGYTF | TGCGCCAGCAGCTTAGAGGGTCGACCTAACTATGGCTACACCTTC
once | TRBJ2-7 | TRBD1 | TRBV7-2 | CASSLKGALYEQYF | TGTGCCAGCAGCTTGAAGGGGGCCCTCTACGAGCAGTACTTC
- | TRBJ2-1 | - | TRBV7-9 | CASSIVSYNEQFF | TGTGCCAGCAGTATTGTCAGTTACAATGAGCAGTTCTTC
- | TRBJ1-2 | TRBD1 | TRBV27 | CASSPLTGDGGYTF | TGTGCCAGCAGTCCCCTGACAGGGGATGGTGGCTACACCTTC
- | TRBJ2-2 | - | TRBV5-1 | CASSLAGLANTGELFF | TGCGCCAGCAGCTTGGCTGGACTGGCGAACACCGGGGAGCTGTTTTTT
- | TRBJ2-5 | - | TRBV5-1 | CASSSRRETQYF | TGCGCCAGCAGCTCCCGTCGGGAGACCCAGTACTTC